This passage covers 9 T cell receptor beta chains from one sample sequenced in a study of blood T cell repertoires in COVID-19. Using immunoSEQ multiplex PCR, the repertoire was profiled, and TCRdb retains in-frame clones only, with some absent. The repertoire consists of about 200,000 clones, with more than 75% occurring once and the leading ten covering around 8%. The sequencing sample was made of peripheral blood. The receptors originated from a woman over 75 with COVID-19, enrolled during active disease.

The table lists this clone with a few counts. The chain combines TRBV15 with TRBJ2-1; D possibly corresponds to TRBD2 (7 bases). Trimming removed 2 bases from V and 9 bases from J, with 11 bases in between. Germline V CDR1 and CDR2: LNHNV, YYDKDF (reference sequence). The CDR3 spans 13 residues. The CDR3 region has the DNA TGTGCCACCAGCAGATCAAGGGGGGGTGAGCAGTTCTTC. Protein product: CATSRSRGGEQFF.

This sequence joins TRBV9 and TRBJ1-1; 7 nucleotides align to TRBD1. The CDR3 runs 15 residues. Germline V gives CDR1 SGDLS, CDR2 YYNGEE. V shed 3 bases and J 0 bases; nucleotides not matched to a gene: 5. The CDR3 loop reads CASSAEGALNTEAFF. CDR3 coding DNA: TGTGCCAGCAGCGCGGAGGGGGCCCTGAACACTGAAGCTTTCTTT.

The chain links TRBV9 to TRBJ2-3, with 10 bases identical to TRBD2. The CDR3 has 15 amino acids. Germline loops: CDR1 SGDLS, CDR2 YYNGEE. V shed 3 bases and J 2 bases; nucleotides not matched to a gene: 3. CDR3 sequence (DNA): TGTGCCAGCAGCGACGGACTAGCGGCCACAGATACGCAGTATTTT. Protein product: CASSDGLAATDTQYF.

The sample holds a few counts of this clone. The chain joins TRBV14 to TRBJ2-1; TRBD2 agrees at 7 bases. Germline V gene lookup returns CDR1 SGHDN and CDR2 FVKESK. The CDR3 sequence is 17 residues long. V lost 4 bases and J lost 8; bases outside the gene matches: 17. CDR3 nucleotide sequence: TGTGCCAGCAGCCCTTTATGGGCGGGAGCCTCAGCGGATGAGCAGTTCTTC. Translated, it gives CASSPLWAGASADEQFF. The whole variable domain, remainder taken from reference TRBV14 and TRBJ2-1, is EAGVTQFPSHSVIEKGQTVTLRCDPISGHDNLYWYRRVMGKEIKFLLHFVKESKQDESGMPNNRFLAERTGGTYSTLKVQPAELEDSGVYFCASSPLWAGASADEQFFGPGTRLTVL.

This chain joins TRBV13 and TRBJ2-7; the match to TRBD2 covers 14 bases. CDR1 and CDR2 (germline): PRHDT, FYEKMQ (reference sequence). V lost 3 bases to trimming and J lost 8 bases; unmatched junction nucleotides: 6. The CDR3 consists of 15 residues. The CDR3 DNA follows: TGTGCCAGCAGCTTCGGACTAGCGGGAGGAACCCAGCAGTACTTC. Translated, it gives CASSFGLAGGTQQYF.

The chain combines TRBV15 with TRBJ1-5; TRBD1 matches 8 bases. CDR3 length: 16 residues. Germline CDR1 reads LNHNV; CDR2 reads YYDKDF (reference sequence). J gave up 5 bases and V 2 bases, and 8 bases lay outside the gene matches. The CDR3 region is CATSRPGTGNHQPQHF. Here the CDR3 DNA reads TGTGCCACCAGCAGACCCGGGACAGGCAACCATCAGCCCCAGCATTTT. The full variable domain, rest sourced from reference TRBV15 and TRBJ1-5, is DAMVIQNPRYQVTQFGKPVTLSCSQTLNHNVMYWYQQKSSQAPKLLFHYYDKDFNNEADTPDNFQSRRPNTSFCFLDIRSPGLGDTAMYLCATSRPGTGNHQPQHFGDGTRLSIL.

This chain links TRBV7-2 with TRBJ1-2; 10 bases line up with TRBD1. Germline lookup yields CDR1 SGHTA and CDR2 FQGNSA. V was pared by 3 bases and J by 8 bases, with 9 bases of the junction left unmatched. This CDR3 spans 15 amino acids. CDR3 bases: TGTGCCAGCAGCTTCACCGGGACAGGGGAGGGAGGCTACACCTTC. Translating gives CASSFTGTGEGGYTF.

This clone was seen once. The chain recombines TRBV7-9 with TRBJ1-1; TRBD1 matches 7 bases. Germline V gene lookup returns CDR1 SEHNR and CDR2 FQNEAQ (reference sequence). The CDR3 length is 19 residues. Unmatched junction bases numbered 18, after V lost 4 bases and J lost 1 base. The DNA for the CDR3 is TGTGCCAGCAGCTCTCAGAACAGGGGAAAGGTAATGGGGAACACTGAAGCTTTCTTT. This codes for CASSSQNRGKVMGNTEAFF.

This clone was counted a single time. The V and J genes are TRBV5-1 and TRBJ2-2, with a tentative D call TRBD1 (6 bases). The CDR3 is 15 residues long. Germline V gene lookup returns CDR1 SGHRS and CDR2 YFSETQ. With 3 bases removed from V and 0 bases from J, the gap between germline ends came to 9 bases. The CDR3 sequence is CASSYGQTNTGELFF. CDR3 nucleotides: TGCGCCAGCAGCTATGGACAGACGAACACCGGGGAGCTGTTTTTT.